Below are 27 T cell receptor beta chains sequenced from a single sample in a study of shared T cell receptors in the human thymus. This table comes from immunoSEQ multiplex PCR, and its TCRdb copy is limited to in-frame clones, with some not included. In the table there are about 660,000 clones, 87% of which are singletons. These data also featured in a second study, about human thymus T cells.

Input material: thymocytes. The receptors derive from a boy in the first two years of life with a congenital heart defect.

CDR3 sequence (DNA): TGTGCCAGCAGTGACCAGGCCCAGAAGAATGGCTACACCTTC. It codes for CASSDQAQKNGYTF. The chain couples TRBV2 to TRBJ1-2; D gene unclear. From germline, CDR1 is SNHLY and CDR2 FYNNEI. The CDR3 runs to 14 residues. Trimming stripped 3 bases from V and 6 bases from J, with 14 bases between.

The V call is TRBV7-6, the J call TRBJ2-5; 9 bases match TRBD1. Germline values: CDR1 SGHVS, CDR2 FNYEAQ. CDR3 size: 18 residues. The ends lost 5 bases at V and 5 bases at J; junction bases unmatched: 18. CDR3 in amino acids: CASSPGRQGVGLMETQYF. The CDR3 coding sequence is TGTGCCAGCAGCCCGGGCAGACAGGGGGTTGGATTGATGGAGACCCAGTACTTC.

The CDR3 region has the DNA TGTGCCAGCAGTCCCGGGACTACTAGCACAGATACGCAGTATTTT. This encodes CASSPGTTSTDTQYF. This chain connects TRBV27 to TRBJ2-3; 7 bases map to TRBD2. Germline V gene data show CDR1 as MNHEY and CDR2 as SMNVEV (reference sequence). The trim removed 5 bases at V and 0 bases at J, leaving 5 bases unmatched. There are 15 residues in the CDR3.

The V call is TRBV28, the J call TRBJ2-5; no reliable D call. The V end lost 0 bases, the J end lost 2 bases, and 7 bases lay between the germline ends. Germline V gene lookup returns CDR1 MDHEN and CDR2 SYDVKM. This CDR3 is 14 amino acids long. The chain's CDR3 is CASSLCPLQETQYF. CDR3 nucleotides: TGTGCCAGCAGTTTATGCCCTCTTCAAGAGACCCAGTACTTC.

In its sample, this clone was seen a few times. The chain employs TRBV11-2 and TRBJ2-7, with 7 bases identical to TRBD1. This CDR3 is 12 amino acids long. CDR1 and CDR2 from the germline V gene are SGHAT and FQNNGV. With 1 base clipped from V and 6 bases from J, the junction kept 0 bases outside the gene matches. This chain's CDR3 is CASSLGQGEQYF. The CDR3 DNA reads TGTGCCAGCAGCTTAGGACAGGGCGAGCAGTACTTC. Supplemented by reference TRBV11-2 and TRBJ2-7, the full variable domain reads EAGVAQSPRYKIIEKRQSVAFWCNPISGHATLYWYQQILGQGPKLLIQFQNNGVVDDSQLPKDRFSAERLKGVDSTLKIQPAKLEDSAVYLCASSLGQGEQYFGPGTRLTVT.

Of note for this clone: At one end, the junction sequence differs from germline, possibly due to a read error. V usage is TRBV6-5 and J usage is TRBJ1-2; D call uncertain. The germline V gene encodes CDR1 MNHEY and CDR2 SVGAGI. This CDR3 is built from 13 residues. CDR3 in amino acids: CVSSYKGVYGYTF. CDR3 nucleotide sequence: TGTGTCAGCAGTTACAAGGGAGTCTATGGCTACACCTTC.

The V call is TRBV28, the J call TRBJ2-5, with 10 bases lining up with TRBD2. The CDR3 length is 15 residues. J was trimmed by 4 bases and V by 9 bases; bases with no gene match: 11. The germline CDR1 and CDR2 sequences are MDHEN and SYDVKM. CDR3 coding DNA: TGTGCCAGAACCGCTAAACGGACTAGCGGAGAGACCCAGTACTTC. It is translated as CARTAKRTSGETQYF.

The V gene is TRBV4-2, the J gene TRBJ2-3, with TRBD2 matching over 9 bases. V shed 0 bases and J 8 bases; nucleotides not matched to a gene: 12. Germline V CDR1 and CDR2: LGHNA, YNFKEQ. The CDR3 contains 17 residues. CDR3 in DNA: TGTGCCAGCAGCCAAGAACCAGCGGGGGGACCAGGCACTACGCAGTATTTT. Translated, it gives CASSQEPAGGPGTTQYF.

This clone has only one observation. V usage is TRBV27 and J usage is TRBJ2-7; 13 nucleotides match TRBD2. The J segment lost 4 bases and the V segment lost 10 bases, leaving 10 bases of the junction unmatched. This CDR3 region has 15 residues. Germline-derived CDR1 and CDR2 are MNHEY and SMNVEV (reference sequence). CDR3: CATQLGLAGPYEQYF. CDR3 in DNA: TGTGCCACCCAACTGGGACTAGCGGGACCATACGAGCAGTACTTC.

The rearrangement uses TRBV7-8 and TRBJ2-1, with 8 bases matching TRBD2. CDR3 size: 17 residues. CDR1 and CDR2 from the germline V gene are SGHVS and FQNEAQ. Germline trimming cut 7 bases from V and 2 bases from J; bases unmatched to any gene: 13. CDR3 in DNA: TGTGCCAGCACCTTCCGTACGGGGGGGCCGGCCTACAATGAGCAGTTCTTC. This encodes CASTFRTGGPAYNEQFF.

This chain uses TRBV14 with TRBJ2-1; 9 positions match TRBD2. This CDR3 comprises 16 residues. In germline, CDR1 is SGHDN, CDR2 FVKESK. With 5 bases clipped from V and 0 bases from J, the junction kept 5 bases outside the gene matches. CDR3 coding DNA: TGTGCCAGCAGCAGTAGCGGGGGAAGCTCCTACAATGAGCAGTTCTTC. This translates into CASSSSGGSSYNEQFF.

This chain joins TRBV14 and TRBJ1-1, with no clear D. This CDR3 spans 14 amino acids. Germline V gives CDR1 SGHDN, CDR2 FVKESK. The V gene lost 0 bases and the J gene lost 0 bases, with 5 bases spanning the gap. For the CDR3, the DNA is TGTGCCAGCAGCCAAGAAGGAGTGAACACTGAAGCTTTCTTT. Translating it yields CASSQEGVNTEAFF. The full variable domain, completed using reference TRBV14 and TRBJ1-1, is EAGVTQFPSHSVIEKGQTVTLRCDPISGHDNLYWYRRVMGKEIKFLLHFVKESKQDESGMPNNRFLAERTGGTYSTLKVQPAELEDSGVYFCASSQEGVNTEAFFGQGTRLTVV.

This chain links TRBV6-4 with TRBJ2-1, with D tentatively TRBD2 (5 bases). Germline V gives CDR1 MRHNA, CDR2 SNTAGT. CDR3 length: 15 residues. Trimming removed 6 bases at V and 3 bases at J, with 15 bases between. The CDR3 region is CASRSKTTHYNEQFF. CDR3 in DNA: TGTGCCAGCAGAAGCAAGACTACCCACTACAATGAGCAGTTCTTC.

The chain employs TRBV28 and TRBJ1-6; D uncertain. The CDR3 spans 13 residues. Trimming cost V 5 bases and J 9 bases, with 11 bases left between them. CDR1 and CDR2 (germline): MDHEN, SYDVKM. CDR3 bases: TGTGCCAGCAGTCCAGCTGAGGGTTCACCCCTCCACTTT. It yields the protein CASSPAEGSPLHF.

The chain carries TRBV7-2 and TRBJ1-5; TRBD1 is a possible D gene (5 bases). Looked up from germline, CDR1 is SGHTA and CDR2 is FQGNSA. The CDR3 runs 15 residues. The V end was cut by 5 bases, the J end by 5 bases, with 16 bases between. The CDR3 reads CASSLGGWRHQPQHF. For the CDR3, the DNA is TGTGCCAGCAGCCTCGGGGGGTGGCGCCATCAGCCCCAGCATTTT.

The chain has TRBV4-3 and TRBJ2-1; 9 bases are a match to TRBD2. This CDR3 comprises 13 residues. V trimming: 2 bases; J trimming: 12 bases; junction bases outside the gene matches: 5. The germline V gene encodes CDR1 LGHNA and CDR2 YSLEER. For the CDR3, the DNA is TGCGCCAGCAGCCAATCGAAAGCGGGAGGGCAGTTCTTC. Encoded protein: CASSQSKAGGQFF.

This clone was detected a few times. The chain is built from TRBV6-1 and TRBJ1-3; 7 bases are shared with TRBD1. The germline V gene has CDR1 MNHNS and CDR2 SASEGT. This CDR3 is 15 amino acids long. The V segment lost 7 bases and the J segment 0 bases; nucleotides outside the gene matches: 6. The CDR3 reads CASTRTGPSGNTIYF. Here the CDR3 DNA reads TGTGCCAGCACCCGGACAGGCCCCTCTGGAAACACCATATATTTT.

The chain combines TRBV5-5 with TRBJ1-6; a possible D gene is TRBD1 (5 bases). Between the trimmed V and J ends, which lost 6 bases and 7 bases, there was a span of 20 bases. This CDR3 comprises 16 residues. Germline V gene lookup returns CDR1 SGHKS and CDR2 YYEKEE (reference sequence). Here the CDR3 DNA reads TGTGCCAGCAACGGCCCCTTGTCGGGGGAGAATTCACCCCTCCACTTT. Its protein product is CASNGPLSGENSPLHF.

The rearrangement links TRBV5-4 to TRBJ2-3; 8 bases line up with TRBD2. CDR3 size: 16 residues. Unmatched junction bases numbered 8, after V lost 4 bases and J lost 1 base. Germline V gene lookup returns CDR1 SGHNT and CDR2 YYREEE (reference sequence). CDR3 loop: CASSPGLGRGTDTQYF. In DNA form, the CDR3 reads TGTGCCAGCAGCCCGGGACTAGGAAGGGGCACAGATACGCAGTATTTT. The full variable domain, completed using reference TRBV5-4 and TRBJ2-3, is ETGVTQSPTHLIKTRGQQVTLRCSSQSGHNTVSWYQQALGQGPQFIFQYYREEENGRGNFPPRFSGLQFPNYSSELNVNALELDDSALYLCASSPGLGRGTDTQYFGPGTRLTVL.

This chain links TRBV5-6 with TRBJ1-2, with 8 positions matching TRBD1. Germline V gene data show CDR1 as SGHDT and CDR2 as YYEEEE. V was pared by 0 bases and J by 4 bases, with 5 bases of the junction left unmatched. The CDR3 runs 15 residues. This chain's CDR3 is CASSLGQGSRYGYTF. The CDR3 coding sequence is TGTGCCAGCAGCTTGGGACAGGGGTCGCGCTATGGCTACACCTTC.

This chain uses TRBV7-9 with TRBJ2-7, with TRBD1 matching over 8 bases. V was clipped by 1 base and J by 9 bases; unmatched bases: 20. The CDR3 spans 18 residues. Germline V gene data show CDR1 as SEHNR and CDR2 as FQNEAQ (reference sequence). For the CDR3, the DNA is TGTGCCAGCAGCTTAGTAGAGGTTGGGCAGGGGGCCCTACGTGGGCAGTACTTC. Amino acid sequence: CASSLVEVGQGALRGQYF.

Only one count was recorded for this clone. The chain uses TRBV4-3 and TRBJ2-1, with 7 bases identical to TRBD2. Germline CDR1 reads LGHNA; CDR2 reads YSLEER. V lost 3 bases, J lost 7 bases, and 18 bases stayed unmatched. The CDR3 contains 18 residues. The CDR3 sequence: CASSQTSPGLVIINEQFF. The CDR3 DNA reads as TGCGCCAGCAGCCAGACTTCCCCCGGACTAGTCATAATTAATGAGCAGTTCTTC.

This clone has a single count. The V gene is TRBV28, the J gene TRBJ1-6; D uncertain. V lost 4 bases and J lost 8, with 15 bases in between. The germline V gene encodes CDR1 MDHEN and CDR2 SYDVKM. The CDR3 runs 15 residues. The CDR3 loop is CASSSREQKHSPLHF. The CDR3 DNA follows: TGTGCCAGCAGTTCCCGTGAACAGAAGCATTCACCCCTCCACTTT.

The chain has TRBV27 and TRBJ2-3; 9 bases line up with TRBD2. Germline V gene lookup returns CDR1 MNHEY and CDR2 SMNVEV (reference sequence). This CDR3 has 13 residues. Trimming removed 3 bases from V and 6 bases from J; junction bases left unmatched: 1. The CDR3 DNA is TGTGCCAGCAGTTTTAGCGGGAGCGATACGCAGTATTTT. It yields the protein CASSFSGSDTQYF.

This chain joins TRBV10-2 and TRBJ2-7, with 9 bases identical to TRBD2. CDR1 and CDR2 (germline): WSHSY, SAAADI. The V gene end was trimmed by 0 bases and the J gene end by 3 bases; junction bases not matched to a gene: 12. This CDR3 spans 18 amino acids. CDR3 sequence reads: CASSESVRSGRYNYEQYF. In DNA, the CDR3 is TGCGCCAGCAGTGAGTCGGTCCGTAGCGGGAGATACAACTACGAGCAGTACTTC.

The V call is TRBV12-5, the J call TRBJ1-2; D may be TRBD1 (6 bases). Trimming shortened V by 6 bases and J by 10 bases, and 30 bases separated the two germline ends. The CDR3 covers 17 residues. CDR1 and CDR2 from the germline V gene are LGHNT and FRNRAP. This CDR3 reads CASGLDRPRPFSGNYTF. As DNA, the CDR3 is TGTGCTAGTGGCTTAGACAGGCCCCGTCCGTTCTCGGGCAACTACACCTTC.

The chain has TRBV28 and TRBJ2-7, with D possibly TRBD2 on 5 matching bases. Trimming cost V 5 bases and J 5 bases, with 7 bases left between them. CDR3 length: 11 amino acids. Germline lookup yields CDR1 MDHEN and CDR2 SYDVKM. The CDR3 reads CASSRRHEQYF. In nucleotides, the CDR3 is TGTGCCAGCAGTCGGAGGCACGAGCAGTACTTC. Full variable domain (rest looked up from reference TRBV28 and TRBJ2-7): DVKVTQSSRYLVKRTGEKVFLECVQDMDHENMFWYRQDPGLGLRLIYFSYDVKMKEKGDIPEGYSVSREKKERFSLILESASTNQTSMYLCASSRRHEQYFGPGTRLTVT.